A single sample is the source of the 30 T cell receptor beta chains below, sequenced in a study of T cells after yellow fever vaccination. MiXCR, run by TCRdb on the 5' RACE reads, gives a single entry per CDR3 protein. Among roughly 340,000 distinct CDR3 sequences listed, about 9.5% were seen once. Sequenced material: PBMCs, taken on the day of the first yellow fever vaccination. The receptors originated from a man aged 18 to 30 who received the YFV17D yellow fever vaccine.

The chain uses TRBV7-2 and TRBJ1-2; D is undetermined. Trimming took off 4 bases at V and 3 bases at J, with 3 bases between the two ends. Germline V gene data show CDR1 as SGHTA and CDR2 as FQGNSA. This CDR3 has 11 amino acids. The CDR3 here is CASSSYYGYTF. In nucleotides, the CDR3 is TGTGCCAGCAGCTCCTACTATGGCTACACCTTC.

This clonotype was picked up many times. This chain joins TRBV20-1 and TRBJ2-5; the match to TRBD2 covers 10 bases. V was clipped by 5 bases and J by 1 base; unmatched bases: 7. From germline, CDR1 is DFQATT and CDR2 SNEGSKA (reference sequence). This CDR3 is built from 15 residues. The chain's CDR3 is CSAHNSGGPQETQYF. Here the CDR3 DNA reads TGCAGTGCTCATAATAGCGGGGGGCCCCAAGAGACCCAGTACTTC.

This clonotype has a count of ten or more. This chain uses TRBV29-1 with TRBJ2-7, with a weak D call TRBD2 (5 bases). The germline V and J ends were trimmed by 1 base and 9 bases, with 10 bases remaining between them. This CDR3 has 11 amino acids. Germline values: CDR1 SQVTM, CDR2 ANQGSEA. In nucleotides, the CDR3 is TGCAGCGTTGAAGTTACGGGGAGGCAGTACGTC. This translates into CSVEVTGRQYV.

The chain has TRBV5-1 and TRBJ2-2; unclear D gene. This CDR3 contains 12 residues. Germline lookup yields CDR1 SGHRS and CDR2 YFSETQ. Trimming took off 2 bases at V and 17 bases at J, with 16 bases between the two ends. The CDR3 coding sequence is TGCGCCAGCAGCTTACCCGGGCCGTCGAATTTTTTT. This translates into CASSLPGPSNFF.

The chain employs TRBV4-1 and TRBJ2-1; 15 nucleotides agree with TRBD2. The CDR3 sequence is 16 residues long. V lost 3 bases to trimming and J lost 6 bases; unmatched junction nucleotides: 3. From germline, CDR1 is MGHRA and CDR2 YSYEKL. CDR3 nucleotide sequence: TGCGCCAGCAGCCATGGACTAGCGGGGGGGCCCAATGAGCAGTTCTTC. Its protein is CASSHGLAGGPNEQFF.

This chain connects TRBV12-3 or TRBV12-4 to TRBJ2-1; no clear D. This CDR3 contains 13 residues. The V gene lost 3 bases and the J gene lost 7 bases, with 10 bases spanning the gap. This CDR3 reads CASSLVVGNEQFF. DNA for the CDR3: TGTGCCAGCAGTTTGGTGGTGGGTAATGAGCAGTTCTTC.

This clonotype was picked up a small number of times. The rearrangement links TRBV12-3 or TRBV12-4 to TRBJ2-1; D is ambiguous. This CDR3 is built from 17 residues. Trimming removed 4 bases from V and 0 bases from J, with 16 bases in between. CDR3 DNA: TGTGCCAGCAGTTCCCCCCTGGACGTAAGCTCCTACAATGAGCAGTTCTTC. Its protein is CASSSPLDVSSYNEQFF.

The CDR3 coding sequence is TGTGCCATCAGGGGGAACTCTGGAAACACCATATATTTT. Protein: CAIRGNSGNTIYF. The V and J genes are TRBV10-3 and TRBJ1-3, with D unclear. The CDR3 has 13 residues. Germline assignment: CDR1 ENHRY and CDR2 SYGVKD. Trimming took off 6 bases at V and 0 bases at J, with 6 bases between the two ends.

This clonotype has at least ten counts. This sequence joins TRBV6-1 and TRBJ1-2; no reliable D call. In germline, CDR1 is MNHNS, CDR2 SASEGT. This CDR3 comprises 12 residues. V lost 1 base and J 14 bases, leaving 14 bases between the germline ends. CDR3 region: CASSEVSGFSTF. The CDR3 DNA reads as TGTGCCAGCAGTGAAGTGTCCGGGTTTTCGACCTTC.

This chain connects TRBV7-2 to TRBJ2-3, with D possibly called TRBD1 or TRBD2 (6 bases each). The CDR3 runs 15 residues. Trimming took 1 base from V and 4 from J, leaving 12 bases between them. The germline V gene has CDR1 SGHTA and CDR2 FQGNSA. CDR3 nucleotide sequence: TGTGCCAGCAGCTTAGTAGGGGGGCCCCCAGATACGCAGTATTTT. Amino acids: CASSLVGGPPDTQYF.

This clonotype has more than one count but fewer than ten. The chain recombines TRBV29-1 with TRBJ2-5; D could derive from TRBD1 or TRBD2 (5 bases each). The CDR3 has 12 residues. V was trimmed by 3 bases and J by 2 bases, leaving 7 bases between them. The germline CDR1 and CDR2 sequences are SQVTM and ANQGSEA. The DNA of the CDR3 is TGCAGCGTTGAGGGACCGCAAGAGACCCAGTACTTC. Protein sequence: CSVEGPQETQYF.

The rearrangement links TRBV19 to TRBJ1-4, with a tentative D call TRBD1 (5 bases). V lost 5 bases and J lost 1, with 14 bases in between. Per germline, CDR1 LNHDA and CDR2 SQIVND (reference sequence). The CDR3 length is 16 residues. The CDR3 DNA sequence: TGTGCCAGTAGTCCCTTCCACAGGCAAACTAATGAAAAACTGTTTTTT. Translated, it gives CASSPFHRQTNEKLFF.

This sequence joins TRBV7-6 and TRBJ2-1, with 11 nucleotides matching TRBD1. Germline V lookup: CDR1 SGHVS, CDR2 FNYEAQ. The CDR3 loop spans 16 amino acids. Trimming cost V 5 bases and J 4 bases; bases outside gene matches: 7. The CDR3, as DNA: TGTGCCAGCAGCCCAGGGACAGGGGGGGATTACAATGAGCAGTTCTTC. This sequence encodes CASSPGTGGDYNEQFF.

This clonotype was counted at least ten times. This sequence joins TRBV4-3 and TRBJ2-5; 7 bases fit TRBD1. From germline, CDR1 is LGHNA and CDR2 YSLEER. V shed 4 bases and J 6 bases; nucleotides not matched to a gene: 8. The CDR3 runs 14 residues. The CDR3 coding sequence is TGCGCCAGCAGCCCCCGACAGGGAGTAAAGACCCAGTACTTC. Translated: CASSPRQGVKTQYF.

This clonotype appeared a few times. This chain joins TRBV10-3 and TRBJ2-2; D is ambiguous. Germline V lookup: CDR1 ENHRY, CDR2 SYGVKD. V lost 9 bases and J lost 1, with 12 bases in between. This CDR3 spans 14 amino acids. The CDR3 loop is CAIGELGNTGELFF. The CDR3 nucleotides read TGTGCCATTGGGGAACTCGGGAACACCGGGGAGCTGTTTTTT.

This clonotype was seen only a few times. V and J are TRBV20-1 and TRBJ1-6, with a weak D call TRBD1 (5 bases). Germline CDR1 is DFQATT and CDR2 is SNEGSKA (reference sequence). The CDR3 has 15 amino acids. V was clipped by 5 bases and J by 7 bases, with 18 bases between them. CDR3 amino acids: CSASGPGRRNSPLHF. CDR3 DNA sequence: TGCAGTGCTTCCGGACCGGGACGGAGAAATTCACCCCTCCACTTT.

The rearrangement joins TRBV14 to TRBJ2-3, with a tentative D call TRBD1 (6 bases). Germline CDR1 SGHDN, CDR2 FVKESK. V gave up 4 bases and J gave up 6 bases, with 14 bases separating them. The CDR3 is made up of 14 amino acids. The CDR3 bases are TGTGCCAGCAGCCCCGGACAGCTGATGGATACGCAGTATTTT. It codes for CASSPGQLMDTQYF. Drawing the rest from reference TRBV14 and TRBJ2-3, the complete variable domain is EAGVTQFPSHSVIEKGQTVTLRCDPISGHDNLYWYRRVMGKEIKFLLHFVKESKQDESGMPNNRFLAERTGGTYSTLKVQPAELEDSGVYFCASSPGQLMDTQYFGPGTRLTVL.

This clonotype came up a few times. This chain joins TRBV27 and TRBJ1-1; 10 bases line up with TRBD1. V gave up 8 bases and J gave up 1 base; unmatched junction bases: 1. Germline V gives CDR1 MNHEY, CDR2 SMNVEV (reference sequence). The CDR3 loop spans 13 amino acids. CDR3 protein: CASGTGANTEAFF. For the CDR3, the DNA is TGTGCCAGCGGGACAGGGGCGAACACTGAAGCTTTCTTT.

Regarding this clonotype: One junction end does not reproduce the germline sequence, and a read error may be involved. The chain carries TRBV7-9 and TRBJ2-1; 7 bases are shared with TRBD2. Germline V gives CDR1 SEHNR, CDR2 FQNEAQ (reference sequence). This CDR3 comprises 12 residues. In DNA, the CDR3 is TGTGCCAGCAGCTTTGGGGGAGGGGATGCGATCTTC. Translating gives CASSFGGGDAIF. The full variable domain, its missing parts supplied by reference TRBV7-9 and TRBJ2-1, is DTGVSQNPRHKITKRGQNVTFRCDPISEHNRLYWYRQTLGQGPEFLTYFQNEAQLEKSRLLSDRFSAERPKGSFSTLEIQRTEQGDSAMYLCASSFGGGDAIFGPGTRLTVL.

This clonotype appeared a few times. The CDR3 here is CSARTQSLAGEYEQYV. CDR3 DNA: TGCAGTGCTAGAACCCAGAGTCTAGCGGGGGAATACGAGCAGTACGTC. The V call is TRBV20-1, the J call TRBJ2-7; TRBD2 matches at 10 bases. After removal of 2 bases from V and 4 bases from J, the junction contained 11 bases not matched to a gene. Germline loops: CDR1 DFQATT, CDR2 SNEGSKA (reference sequence). The CDR3 contains 16 residues.

V is TRBV20-1 and J is TRBJ2-7; D gene ambiguous. V lost 0 bases and J lost 2, with 14 bases in between. CDR1 and CDR2 from the germline V gene are DFQATT and SNEGSKA (reference sequence). The CDR3 covers 15 residues. The CDR3 here is CSARDWKAGPYEQYF. CDR3 bases: TGCAGTGCTAGAGATTGGAAGGCAGGCCCCTACGAGCAGTACTTC.

The V gene is TRBV28, the J gene TRBJ2-2, with D uncertain. CDR3 length: 13 amino acids. The germline V gene has CDR1 MDHEN and CDR2 SYDVKM. Trimming shortened V by 6 bases and J by 6 bases, and 11 bases separated the two germline ends. In nucleotides, the CDR3 is TGTGCCAGCAGCAACCAAGTCCCCGGGGAGCTGTTTTTT. It is translated as CASSNQVPGELFF.

The V gene is TRBV6-5, the J gene TRBJ2-7; TRBD1 agrees at 9 bases. This CDR3 region has 16 residues. V shed 4 bases, J shed 3 bases, and the junction held 10 bases outside the gene matches. Germline CDR1 and CDR2: MNHEY and SVGAGI. The CDR3 nucleotides are TGTGCCAGCAGTTTGCGGACAGGGGAGTTCGGCTACGAGCAGTACTTC. Protein sequence: CASSLRTGEFGYEQYF.

The rearrangement links TRBV11-2 to TRBJ2-1, with 16 bases matching TRBD2. The germline V gene has CDR1 SGHAT and CDR2 FQNNGV. V lost 4 bases to trimming and J lost 5 bases; unmatched junction nucleotides: 8. The CDR3 sequence is 18 residues long. The CDR3 DNA reads TGTGCCAGCAGCTGGGGGACTAGCGGGGGGGCGGGCAACAATGAGCAGTTCTTC. Translating gives CASSWGTSGGAGNNEQFF.

The sample holds many counts of this clonotype. J is TRBJ2-7 and V is TRBV10-2; no definite D call. The CDR3 runs to 12 residues. Trimming stripped 8 bases from V and 0 bases from J, with 8 bases between. Germline-derived CDR1 and CDR2 are WSHSY and SAAADI. This CDR3 reads CASVGDSYEQYF. CDR3 coding DNA: TGCGCCAGCGTGGGTGACTCCTACGAGCAGTACTTC.

A few counts support this clonotype. This chain uses TRBV5-4 with TRBJ2-3, with TRBD2 matching 9 bases. The ends lost 2 bases at V and 4 bases at J; junction bases unmatched: 5. CDR3 size: 15 residues. The germline gives CDR1 SGHNT, CDR2 YYREEE (reference sequence). CDR3 sequence: CASSFSGGIADTQYF. As DNA, the CDR3 is TGTGCCAGCAGCTTCAGCGGGGGGATCGCAGATACGCAGTATTTT.

The chain joins TRBV30 to TRBJ1-1; D gene ambiguous. Trimming stripped 0 bases from V and 4 bases from J, with 15 bases between. This CDR3 comprises 15 residues. Germline CDR1 and CDR2: GTSNPN and SVGIG (reference sequence). The CDR3 region is CAWSVQVSRITEAFF. The CDR3 nucleotides read TGTGCCTGGAGTGTTCAGGTTTCTCGGATCACTGAAGCTTTCTTT. Full variable domain (outside the CDR3, taken from reference TRBV30 and TRBJ1-1): SQTIHQWPATLVQPVGSPLSLECTVEGTSNPNLYWYRQAAGRGLQLLFYSVGIGQISSEVPQNLSASRPQDRQFILSSKKLLLSDSGFYLCAWSVQVSRITEAFFGQGTRLTVV.

J is TRBJ2-1 and V is TRBV4-3, with 14 bases identical to TRBD2. The germline CDR1 and CDR2 sequences are LGHNA and YSLEER. The ends lost 1 base at V and 10 bases at J; junction bases unmatched: 9. CDR3 length: 17 residues. The DNA of the CDR3 is TGCGCCAGCAGCCAAGCTCCTGGGACTAGCGGGGGATTAGAGCAGTTCTTC. Its translation: CASSQAPGTSGGLEQFF.

This chain connects TRBV10-3 to TRBJ1-1, with D uncertain. The V gene's germline CDR1 is ENHRY and CDR2 SYGVKD. The CDR3 has 13 amino acids. V lost 4 bases, J lost 3 bases, and 9 bases lay in between. CDR3 in amino acids: CAISAQEDTEAFF. The CDR3 DNA reads TGTGCCATCAGTGCTCAGGAGGACACTGAAGCTTTCTTT.

This clonotype was detected only a few times. The rearrangement uses TRBV5-1 and TRBJ2-7; D is possibly TRBD2 (6 bases). Germline CDR1 and CDR2: SGHRS and YFSETQ. This CDR3 has 14 residues. V lost 0 bases and J 4 bases, leaving 11 bases between the germline ends. The CDR3 region has the DNA TGCGCCAGCAGCTTGGATTACCGGGGGTACGAGCAGTACGTC. Its translation: CASSLDYRGYEQYV.